The rows below give T cell receptor beta chains drawn from one sample of a study of shared clonotypes between healthy human individuals. Produced via immunoSEQ multiplex PCR; TCRdb's table is partial and in-frame only. The sample includes a few hundred thousand clones, approximately 70% of them seen just once. The sequenced sample consisted of memory CD4+ T cells sorted from blood. These receptors were obtained from a man younger than 40 in good health. Each CDR3 is given with its conserved first and last residue. Fields, in order: CDR3 length, clone size, J gene, D gene, V gene, CDR3 protein, CDR3 DNA. The D gene is left open where the match is weak. Rows may omit the clone size; those that give it use once, few, many or a size class.

15	-	TRBJ2-5	TRBD1	TRBV5-1	CASSLWDSPQGAQYF	TGCGCCAGCAGCCTCTGGGACAGTCCTCAAGGGGCCCAGTACTTC
15	few	TRBJ2-1	-	TRBV4-3	CASSQESLTYNEQFF	TGCGCCAGCAGCCAAGAGAGTTTAACCTACAATGAGCAGTTCTTC
14	-	TRBJ1-3	TRBD1	TRBV6-5	CASSPDRVRNTIYF	TGTGCCAGCAGTCCGGACAGGGTTAGAAACACCATATATTTT
14	-	TRBJ2-3	-	TRBV5-1	CASSLGGRTDTQYF	TGCGCCAGCAGCTTGGGAGGGAGGACAGATACGCAGTATTTT
15	-	TRBJ1-3	-	TRBV13	CASSFDGSSGNTIYF	TGTGCCAGCAGCTTCGACGGTAGCTCTGGAAACACCATATATTTT
12	-	TRBJ1-2	-	TRBV6-1	CASSERGHGYTF	TGTGCCAGCAGTGAAAGGGGACACGGCTACACCTTC
15	-	TRBJ1-5	-	TRBV19	CASSSGQNYNQPQHF	TGTGCCAGTAGTAGTGGACAGAATTACAATCAGCCCCAGCATTTT
16	few	TRBJ1-1	TRBD1	TRBV28	CASSGYVGTGRIWAFF	TGTGCCAGCAGTGGGTATGTCGGGACAGGGCGGATTTGGGCTTTCTTT
13	-	TRBJ1-1	-	TRBV5-1	CASSLGGNTEAFF	TGCGCCAGCAGCTTGGGGGGGAACACTGAAGCTTTCTTT
14	-	TRBJ2-5	TRBD2	TRBV29-1	CSGTSGRTKETQYF	TGCAGCGGTACTAGCGGGAGGACGAAAGAGACCCAGTACTTC
13	once	TRBJ2-3	-	TRBV10-3	CAISDGRGDTQYF	TGTGCCATCAGTGATGGCCGTGGCGATACGCAGTATTTT
22	few	TRBJ2-7	TRBD2	TRBV28	CASSLLAYPYGQLALQTIEQYF	TGTGCCAGCAGTTTATTGGCGTATCCATATGGCCAACTAGCGCTTCAGACGATCGAGCAGTACTTC
12	few	TRBJ1-1	-	TRBV28	CASTAGERGAFF	TGTGCCAGCACCGCGGGAGAAAGGGGAGCTTTCTTT
17	-	TRBJ2-1	TRBD1	TRBV12-5	CASGLVVDRGFHNEQFF	TGTGCTAGTGGTTTGGTAGTGGACAGGGGGTTCCACAATGAGCAGTTCTTC
15	few	TRBJ2-5	TRBD2	TRBV30	CALDGTSGQQETQYF	TGTGCCTTAGACGGGACTAGCGGCCAACAAGAGACCCAGTACTTC
13	-	TRBJ2-1	-	TRBV10-2	CASSERESNEQFF	TGCGCCAGCAGTGAGAGGGAGTCCAATGAGCAGTTCTTC
15	many	TRBJ1-2	TRBD1	TRBV9	CASSVGGTGGSGYTF	TGTGCCAGCAGCGTAGGTGGGACAGGGGGCTCTGGCTACACCTTC
14	-	TRBJ2-7	TRBD1	TRBV2	CASTGTGTGNEQYF	TGTGCCAGCACAGGAACCGGGACAGGGAACGAGCAGTACTTC
13	once	TRBJ2-2	-	TRBV7-9	CASSITGTGELFF	TGTGCCAGCAGCATTACAGGCACCGGGGAGCTGTTTTTT
13	few	TRBJ1-5	-	TRBV7-2	CASSIKRYQPQHF	TGTGCCAGCAGCATTAAGAGATATCAGCCCCAGCATTTT
15	-	TRBJ2-1	-	TRBV25-1	CASSAPGQTNNEQFF	TGTGCCAGCAGTGCGCCGGGACAAACTAACAATGAGCAGTTCTTC
18	-	TRBJ2-5	-	TRBV28	CASSPSRALRTPKETQYF	TGTGCCAGCAGTCCGTCGAGGGCTCTGAGGACCCCGAAAGAGACCCAGTACTTC
18	-	TRBJ2-5	TRBD2	TRBV7-3	CASSPQGLAGAVPETQYF	TGTGCCAGCAGCCCACAAGGACTAGCGGGAGCGGTACCTGAGACCCAGTACTTC
14	-	TRBJ2-7	-	TRBV5-1	CASSRDAGLREQYF	TGCGCCAGCAGTAGGGACGCAGGCTTGAGAGAGCAGTACTTC
14	-	TRBJ2-2	-	TRBV11-2	CASRSGENTGELFF	TGTGCCAGCCGATCAGGGGAGAACACCGGGGAGCTGTTTTTT
16	-	TRBJ2-3	TRBD2	TRBV11-1	CASSSRLARSTDTQYF	TGTGCCAGCAGCTCAAGACTAGCGCGTAGCACAGATACGCAGTATTTT
14	-	TRBJ2-2	-	TRBV6-4	CASRGGGDTGELFF	TGTGCCAGCAGAGGCGGAGGGGACACCGGGGAGCTGTTTTTT
16	-	TRBJ2-4	TRBD1	TRBV7-8	CASSLERGPSGNIQYF	TGTGCCAGCAGCTTAGAAAGGGGGCCCTCAGGAAACATTCAGTACTTC